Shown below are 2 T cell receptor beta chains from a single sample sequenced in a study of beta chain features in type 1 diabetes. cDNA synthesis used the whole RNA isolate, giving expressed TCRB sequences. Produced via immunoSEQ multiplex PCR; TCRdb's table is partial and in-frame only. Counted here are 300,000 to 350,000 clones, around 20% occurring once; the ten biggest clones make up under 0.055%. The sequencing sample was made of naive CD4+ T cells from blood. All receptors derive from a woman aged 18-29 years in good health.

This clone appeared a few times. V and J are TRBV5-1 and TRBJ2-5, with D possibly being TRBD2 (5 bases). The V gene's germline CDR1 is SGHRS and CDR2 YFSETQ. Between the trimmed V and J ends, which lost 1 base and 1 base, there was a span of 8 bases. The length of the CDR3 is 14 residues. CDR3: CASSLSGGQETQYF. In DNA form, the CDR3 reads TGCGCCAGCAGCTTGTCCGGAGGCCAAGAGACCCAGTACTTC.

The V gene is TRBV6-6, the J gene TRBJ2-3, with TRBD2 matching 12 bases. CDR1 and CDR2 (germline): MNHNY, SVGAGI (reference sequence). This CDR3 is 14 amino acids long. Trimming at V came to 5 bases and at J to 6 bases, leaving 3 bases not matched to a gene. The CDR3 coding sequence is TGTGCCAGCAGTGCACTAGCGGGGGGCGATACGCAGTATTTT. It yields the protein CASSALAGGDTQYF.